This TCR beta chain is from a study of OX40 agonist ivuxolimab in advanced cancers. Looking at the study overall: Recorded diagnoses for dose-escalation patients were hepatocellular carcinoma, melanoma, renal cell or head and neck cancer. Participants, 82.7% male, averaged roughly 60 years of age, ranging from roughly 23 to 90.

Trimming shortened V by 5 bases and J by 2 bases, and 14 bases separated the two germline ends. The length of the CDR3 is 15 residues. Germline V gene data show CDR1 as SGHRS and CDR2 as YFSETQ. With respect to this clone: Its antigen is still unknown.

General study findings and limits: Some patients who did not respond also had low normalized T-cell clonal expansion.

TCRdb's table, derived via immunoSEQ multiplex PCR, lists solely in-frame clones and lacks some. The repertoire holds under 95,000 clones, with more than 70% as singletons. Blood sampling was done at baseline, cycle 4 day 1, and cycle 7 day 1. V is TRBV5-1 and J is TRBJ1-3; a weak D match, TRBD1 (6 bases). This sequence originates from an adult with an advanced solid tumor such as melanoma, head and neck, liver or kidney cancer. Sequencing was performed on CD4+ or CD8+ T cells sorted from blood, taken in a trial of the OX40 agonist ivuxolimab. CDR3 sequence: CASRSTGAPGNTIYF. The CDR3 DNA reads TGCGCCAGCAGATCGACAGGTGCACCTGGAAACACCATATATTTT. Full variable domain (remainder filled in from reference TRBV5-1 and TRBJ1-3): KAGVTQTPRYLIKTRGQQVTLSCSPISGHRSVSWYQQTPGQGLQFLFEYFSETQRNKGNFPGRFSGRQFSNSRSEMNVSTLELGDSALYLCASRSTGAPGNTIYFGEGSWLTVV.